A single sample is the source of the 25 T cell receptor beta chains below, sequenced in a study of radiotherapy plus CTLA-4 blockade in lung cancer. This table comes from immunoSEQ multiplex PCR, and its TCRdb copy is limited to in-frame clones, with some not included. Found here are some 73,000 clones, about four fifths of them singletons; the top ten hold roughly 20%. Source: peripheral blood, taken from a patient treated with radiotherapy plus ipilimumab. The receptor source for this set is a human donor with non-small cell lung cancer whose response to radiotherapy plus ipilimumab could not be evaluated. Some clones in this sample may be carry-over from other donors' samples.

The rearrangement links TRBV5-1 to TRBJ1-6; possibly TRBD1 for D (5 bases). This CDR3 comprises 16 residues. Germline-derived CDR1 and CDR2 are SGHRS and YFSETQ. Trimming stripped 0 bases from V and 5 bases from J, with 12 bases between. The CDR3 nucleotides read TGCGCCAGCAGCTTGGATGGTCAGGGAAATAATTCACCCCTCCACTTT. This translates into CASSLDGQGNNSPLHF.

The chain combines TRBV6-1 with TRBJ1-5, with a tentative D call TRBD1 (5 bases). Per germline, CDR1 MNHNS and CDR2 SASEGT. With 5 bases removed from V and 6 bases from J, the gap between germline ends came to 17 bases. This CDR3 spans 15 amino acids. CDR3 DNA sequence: TGTGCCAGCAGTACCGGACAAGGGTTGGGTCAGCCCCAGCATTTT. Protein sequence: CASSTGQGLGQPQHF.

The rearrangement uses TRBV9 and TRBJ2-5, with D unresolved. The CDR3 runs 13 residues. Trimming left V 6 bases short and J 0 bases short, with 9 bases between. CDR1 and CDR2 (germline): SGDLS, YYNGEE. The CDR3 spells CASNRENQETQYF. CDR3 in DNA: TGTGCCAGCAACAGAGAGAACCAAGAGACCCAGTACTTC.

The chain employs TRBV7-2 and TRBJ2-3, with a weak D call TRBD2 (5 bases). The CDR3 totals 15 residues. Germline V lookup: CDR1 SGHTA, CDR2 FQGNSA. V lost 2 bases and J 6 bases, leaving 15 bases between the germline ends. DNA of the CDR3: TGTGCCAGCAGCTTACCCTCCAGCGGATGGGATACGCAGTATTTT. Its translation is CASSLPSSGWDTQYF.

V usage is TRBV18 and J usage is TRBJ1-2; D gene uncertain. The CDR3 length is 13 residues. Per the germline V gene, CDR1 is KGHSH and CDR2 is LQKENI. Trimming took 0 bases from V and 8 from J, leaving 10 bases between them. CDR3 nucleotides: TGTGCCAGCTCACCACCCGGGATTGGGGGCTACACCTTC. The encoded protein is CASSPPGIGGYTF.

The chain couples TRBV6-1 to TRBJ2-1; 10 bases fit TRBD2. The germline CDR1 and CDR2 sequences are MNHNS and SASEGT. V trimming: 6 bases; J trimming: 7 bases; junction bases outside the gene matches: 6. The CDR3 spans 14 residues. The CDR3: CASRASGGHNEQFF. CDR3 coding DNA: TGTGCCAGCAGGGCTAGCGGGGGTCATAATGAGCAGTTCTTC.

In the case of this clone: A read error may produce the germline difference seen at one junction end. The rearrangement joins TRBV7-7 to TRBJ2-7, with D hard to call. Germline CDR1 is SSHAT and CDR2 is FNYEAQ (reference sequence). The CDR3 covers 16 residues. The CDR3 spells CASSLSQASGTHEQYF. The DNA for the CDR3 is TGTGCTAGCAGCTTATCGCAGGCGTCCGGAACCCACGAGCAGTACTTC.

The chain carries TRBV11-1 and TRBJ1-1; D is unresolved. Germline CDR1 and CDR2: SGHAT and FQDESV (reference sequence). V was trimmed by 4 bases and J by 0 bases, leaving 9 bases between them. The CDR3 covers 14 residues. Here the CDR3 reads CASSSRVMNTEAFF. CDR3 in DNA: TGTGCCAGCAGCTCGAGGGTCATGAACACTGAAGCTTTCTTT.

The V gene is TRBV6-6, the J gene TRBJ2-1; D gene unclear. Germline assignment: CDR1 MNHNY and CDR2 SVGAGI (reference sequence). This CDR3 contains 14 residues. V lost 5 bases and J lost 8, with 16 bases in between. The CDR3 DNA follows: TGTGCCAGCAGTCCGTCGCAGACATTGTATGAGCAGTTCTTC. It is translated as CASSPSQTLYEQFF.

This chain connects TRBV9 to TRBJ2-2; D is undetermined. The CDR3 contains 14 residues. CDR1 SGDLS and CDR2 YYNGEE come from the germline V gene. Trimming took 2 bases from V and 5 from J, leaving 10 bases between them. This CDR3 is CASSVSYGTGELFF. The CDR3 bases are TGTGCCAGCAGCGTTTCCTATGGTACCGGGGAGCTGTTTTTT.

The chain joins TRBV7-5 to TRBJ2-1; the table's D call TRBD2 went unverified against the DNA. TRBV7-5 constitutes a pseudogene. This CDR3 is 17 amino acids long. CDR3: CARSLDGTSGGKWEQFF. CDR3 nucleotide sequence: TGTGCCAGAAGCTTAGACGGAACTAGCGGGGGGAAATGGGAGCAGTTCTTC.

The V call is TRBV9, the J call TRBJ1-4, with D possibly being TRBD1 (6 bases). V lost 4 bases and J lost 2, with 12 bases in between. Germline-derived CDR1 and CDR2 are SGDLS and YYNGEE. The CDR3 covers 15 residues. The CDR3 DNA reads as TGTGCCAGCAGCCACGGGGGGGCGACTAATGAAAAACTGTTTTTT. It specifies CASSHGGATNEKLFF.

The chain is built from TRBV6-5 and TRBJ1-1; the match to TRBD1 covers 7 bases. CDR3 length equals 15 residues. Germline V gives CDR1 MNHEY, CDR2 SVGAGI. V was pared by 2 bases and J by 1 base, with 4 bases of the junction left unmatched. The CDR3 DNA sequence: TGTGCCAGCAGTTACCAAGGGGGCCCGAACACTGAAGCTTTCTTT. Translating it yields CASSYQGGPNTEAFF.

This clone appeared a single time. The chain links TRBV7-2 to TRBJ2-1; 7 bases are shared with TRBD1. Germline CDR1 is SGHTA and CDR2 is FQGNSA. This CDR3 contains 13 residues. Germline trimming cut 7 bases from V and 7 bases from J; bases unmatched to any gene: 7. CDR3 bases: TGTGCCAGCACCCGACAGGGTCCGAATGAGCAGTTCTTC. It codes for CASTRQGPNEQFF. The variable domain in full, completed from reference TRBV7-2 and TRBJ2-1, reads GAGVSQSPSNKVTEKGKDVELRCDPISGHTALYWYRQSLGQGLEFLIYFQGNSAPDKSGLPSDRFSAERTGGSVSTLTIQRTQQEDSAVYLCASTRQGPNEQFFGPGTRLTVL.

The CDR3 protein is CASTPGQAYEQYF. The CDR3 DNA sequence: TGTGCCAGCACCCCGGGACAGGCCTACGAGCAGTACTTC. The gene calls are TRBV6-5 and TRBJ2-7, with 8 bases lining up with TRBD1. This CDR3 comprises 13 residues. Losses at the gene ends were 7 bases for V and 2 bases for J; bases not matched to a gene: 4. CDR1 is MNHEY, CDR2 SVGAGI, per germline.

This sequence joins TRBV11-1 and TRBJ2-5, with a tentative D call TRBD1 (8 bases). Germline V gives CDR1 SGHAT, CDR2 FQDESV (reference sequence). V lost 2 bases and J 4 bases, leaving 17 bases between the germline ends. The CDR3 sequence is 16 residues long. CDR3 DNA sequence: TGTGCCAGCAGCTTAAACAGGGGGGGAGGAGGAGAGACCCAGTACTTC. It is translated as CASSLNRGGGGETQYF.

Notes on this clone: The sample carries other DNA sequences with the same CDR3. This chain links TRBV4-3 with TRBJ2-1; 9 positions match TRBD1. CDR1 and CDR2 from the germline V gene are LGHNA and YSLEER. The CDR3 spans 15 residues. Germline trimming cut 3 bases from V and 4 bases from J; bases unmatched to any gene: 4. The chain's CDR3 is CASSQDRGGYNEQFF. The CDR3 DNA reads TGCGCCAGCAGCCAGGACAGGGGAGGATACAATGAGCAGTTCTTC.

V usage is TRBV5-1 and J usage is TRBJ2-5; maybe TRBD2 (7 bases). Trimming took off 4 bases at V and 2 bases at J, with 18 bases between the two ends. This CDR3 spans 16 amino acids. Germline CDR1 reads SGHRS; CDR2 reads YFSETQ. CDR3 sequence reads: CASSLRDAGAQETQYF. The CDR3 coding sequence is TGCGCCAGCAGCCTACGGGACGCGGGGGCACAAGAGACCCAGTACTTC.

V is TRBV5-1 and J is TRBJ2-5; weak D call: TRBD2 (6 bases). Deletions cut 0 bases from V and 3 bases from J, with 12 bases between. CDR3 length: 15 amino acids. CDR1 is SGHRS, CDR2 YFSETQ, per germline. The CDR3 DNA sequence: TGCGCCAGCAGCTTGGGACTAGACTCTAAAGAGACCCAGTACTTC. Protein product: CASSLGLDSKETQYF.

CDR3 in DNA: TGTGCCAGCAGCTTTGGGACAGGGAACACCGGGGAGCTGTTTTTT. Translated: CASSFGTGNTGELFF. The chain carries TRBV5-4 and TRBJ2-2; 8 positions agree with TRBD1. Per germline, CDR1 SGHNT and CDR2 YYREEE (reference sequence). J gave up 1 base and V 2 bases, and 1 base lay outside the gene matches. There are 15 residues in the CDR3.

The CDR3 DNA is TGTGCCACGAAAGGCCTAGGCAGGGCCTACGAGCAGTACTTC. It encodes CATKGLGRAYEQYF. The chain recombines TRBV6-1 with TRBJ2-7, with D maybe TRBD1 (5 bases). This CDR3 has 14 residues. V was pared by 10 bases and J by 2 bases, with 18 bases between. Germline V gene lookup returns CDR1 MNHNS and CDR2 SASEGT.

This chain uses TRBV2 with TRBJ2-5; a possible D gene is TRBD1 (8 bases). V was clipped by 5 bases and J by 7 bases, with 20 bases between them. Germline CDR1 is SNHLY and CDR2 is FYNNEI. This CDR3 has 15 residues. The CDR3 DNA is TGTGCCAGCAGTCCACAGACAGGGGAGGGCGGGACCCAGTACTTC. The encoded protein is CASSPQTGEGGTQYF.

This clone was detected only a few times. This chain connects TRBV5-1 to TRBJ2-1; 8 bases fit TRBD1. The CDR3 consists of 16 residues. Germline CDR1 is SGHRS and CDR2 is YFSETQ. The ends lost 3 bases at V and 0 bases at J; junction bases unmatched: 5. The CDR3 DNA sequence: TGCGCCAGCAGCTCTGGGACAGGCTACTCCTACAATGAGCAGTTCTTC. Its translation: CASSSGTGYSYNEQFF.

The CDR3 nucleotides are TGTGCCAGCAGCTTGCGGGGGGCTTCGAATTCACCCCTCCACTTT. Residues: CASSLRGASNSPLHF. The chain has TRBV5-4 and TRBJ1-6; perhaps TRBD1 as D (6 bases). The CDR3 is 15 amino acids. The germline gives CDR1 SGHNT, CDR2 YYREEE (reference sequence). The V gene lost 1 base and the J gene lost 7 bases, with 12 bases spanning the gap.

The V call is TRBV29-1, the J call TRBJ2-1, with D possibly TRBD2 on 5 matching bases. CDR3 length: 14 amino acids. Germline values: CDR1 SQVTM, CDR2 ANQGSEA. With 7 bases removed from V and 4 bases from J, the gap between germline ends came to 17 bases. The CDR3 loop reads CSARNRGLYNEQFF. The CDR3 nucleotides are TGCAGCGCCAGAAACCGAGGGTTGTACAATGAGCAGTTCTTC.